These T cell receptor beta chains were read from a single sample in a study of blood T cell repertoires in COVID-19. The table came from immunoSEQ multiplex PCR; TCRdb's copy has only in-frame clones and leaves some out. Counted here are over 100,000 clones, 85% to 90% occurring once; the ten biggest clones make up roughly 2.5%. Sequenced: peripheral blood. The receptor set was obtained from a man aged 45 to 65 with active COVID-19. Both conserved end residues are part of each CDR3. The D gene is left open where the match is weak. The size entry is marked missing in some rows and otherwise reads once, few, many or a size class.

j_call: TRBJ2-1; v_call: TRBV9; clone_size: NA; d_call: NA; cdr3_aa: CASSVEGRGSYNEQFF; cdr3_nt: TGTGCCAGCAGCGTAGAGGGCAGGGGTTCCTACAATGAGCAGTTCTTC
j_call: TRBJ2-2; v_call: TRBV11-2; clone_size: NA; d_call: NA; cdr3_aa: CASSLITGELFF; cdr3_nt: TGTGCCAGCAGCTTAATAACAGGGGAGCTGTTTTTT
j_call: TRBJ1-4; v_call: TRBV10-3; clone_size: NA; d_call: NA; cdr3_aa: CAISLEGPATNEKLFF; cdr3_nt: TGTGCCATCAGTTTAGAGGGCCCGGCAACTAATGAAAAACTGTTTTTT
j_call: TRBJ2-7; v_call: TRBV18; clone_size: NA; d_call: NA; cdr3_aa: CASSPPTSYEQYF; cdr3_nt: TGTGCCAGCTCACCACCTACTAGTTACGAGCAGTACTTC
j_call: TRBJ2-7; v_call: TRBV5-1; clone_size: NA; d_call: TRBD2; cdr3_aa: CASSGTGGSVEQYF; cdr3_nt: TGCGCCAGCAGCGGGACGGGGGGTTCGGTCGAGCAGTACTTC
j_call: TRBJ2-3; v_call: TRBV19; clone_size: NA; d_call: NA; cdr3_aa: CASSRVRGRPDTQYF; cdr3_nt: TGTGCCAGTAGTCGAGTCCGGGGGAGACCAGATACGCAGTATTTT
j_call: TRBJ2-1; v_call: TRBV18; clone_size: once; d_call: TRBD2; cdr3_aa: CASSPPNRARGDEQFF; cdr3_nt: TGTGCCAGCTCACCACCTAACCGGGCCCGGGGGGATGAGCAGTTCTTC
j_call: TRBJ1-2; v_call: TRBV5-1; clone_size: few; d_call: TRBD1; cdr3_aa: CASSSGQGANYGYTF; cdr3_nt: TGCGCCAGCAGCTCAGGACAGGGGGCTAACTATGGCTACACCTTC
j_call: TRBJ2-2; v_call: TRBV6-4; clone_size: NA; d_call: TRBD1; cdr3_aa: CASRRDRNTGELFF; cdr3_nt: TGTGCCAGCAGACGGGACAGGAATACCGGGGAGCTGTTTTTT
j_call: TRBJ1-5; v_call: TRBV19; clone_size: NA; d_call: TRBD1; cdr3_aa: CASSTVTGQVGGQPQHF; cdr3_nt: TGTGCCAGTAGTACTGTGACAGGGCAGGTCGGAGGCCAGCCCCAGCATTTT
j_call: TRBJ1-1; v_call: TRBV29-1; clone_size: NA; d_call: TRBD1; cdr3_aa: CSVSRDRYTEAFF; cdr3_nt: TGCAGCGTTTCCCGGGACAGATACACTGAAGCTTTCTTT
j_call: TRBJ2-7; v_call: TRBV6-5; clone_size: NA; d_call: TRBD1; cdr3_aa: CASRNAGGGYEQYF; cdr3_nt: TGTGCCAGCAGGAACGCAGGGGGCGGGTACGAGCAGTACTTC
j_call: TRBJ2-7; v_call: TRBV5-1; clone_size: NA; d_call: NA; cdr3_aa: CASSFEGVGPYEQYF; cdr3_nt: TGCGCCAGCAGCTTCGAGGGGGTCGGGCCCTACGAGCAGTACTTC
j_call: TRBJ2-5; v_call: TRBV6-6; clone_size: NA; d_call: TRBD1; cdr3_aa: CASSLGTGGETQYF; cdr3_nt: TGTGCCAGCAGTCTAGGGACAGGGGGAGAGACCCAGTACTTC
j_call: TRBJ2-1; v_call: TRBV9; clone_size: NA; d_call: TRBD2; cdr3_aa: CASSVGSGGSYNEQFF; cdr3_nt: TGTGCCAGCAGCGTTGGGAGCGGGGGGTCTTACAATGAGCAGTTCTTC
j_call: TRBJ1-2; v_call: TRBV5-6; clone_size: once; d_call: NA; cdr3_aa: CASSERLPITGYTF; cdr3_nt: TGTGCCAGCAGCGAAAGACTCCCTATAACTGGCTACACCTTC
j_call: TRBJ1-3; v_call: TRBV9; clone_size: NA; d_call: TRBD1; cdr3_aa: CASSVGTGVFGNTIYF; cdr3_nt: TGTGCCAGCAGCGTAGGGACAGGGGTTTTTGGAAACACCATATATTTT
j_call: TRBJ1-4; v_call: TRBV2; clone_size: NA; d_call: TRBD1; cdr3_aa: CASTQQGAYNEKLFF; cdr3_nt: TGTGCCAGCACGCAACAGGGGGCCTATAATGAAAAACTGTTTTTT
j_call: TRBJ2-5; v_call: TRBV11-2; clone_size: NA; d_call: TRBD2; cdr3_aa: CASSLMIAGGKETQYF; cdr3_nt: TGTGCCAGCAGCTTGATGATAGCGGGGGGGAAAGAGACCCAGTACTTC
j_call: TRBJ1-5; v_call: TRBV7-2; clone_size: NA; d_call: TRBD1; cdr3_aa: CASSLGQGNQPQHF; cdr3_nt: TGTGCCAGCAGCTTAGGACAGGGGAATCAGCCCCAGCATTTT
j_call: TRBJ2-2; v_call: TRBV10-1; clone_size: NA; d_call: NA; cdr3_aa: CARQLITWGELFF; cdr3_nt: TGCGCGCGACAGCTAATCACCTGGGGGGAGCTGTTTTTT
j_call: TRBJ1-5; v_call: TRBV5-8; clone_size: NA; d_call: TRBD1; cdr3_aa: CASSLVLGQGYVNQPQHF; cdr3_nt: TGTGCCAGCAGCTTGGTCCTAGGACAGGGGTATGTCAATCAGCCCCAGCATTTT
j_call: TRBJ2-7; v_call: TRBV5-1; clone_size: NA; d_call: TRBD2; cdr3_aa: CASSPGGWEQYF; cdr3_nt: TGCGCCAGCAGCCCCGGGGGGTGGGAGCAGTACTTC
j_call: TRBJ1-2; v_call: TRBV12-3/TRBV12-4; clone_size: NA; d_call: NA; cdr3_aa: CASSSGSAYGYTF; cdr3_nt: TGTGCCAGCAGCAGCGGGAGCGCCTATGGCTACACCTTC
j_call: TRBJ1-2; v_call: TRBV19; clone_size: few; d_call: NA; cdr3_aa: CASSIAQTPRGNYGYTF; cdr3_nt: TGTGCCAGTAGTATCGCCCAGACTCCGAGGGGGAACTATGGCTACACCTTC
j_call: TRBJ1-2; v_call: TRBV11-2; clone_size: NA; d_call: TRBD1; cdr3_aa: CASSLGIQGAPPYGYTF; cdr3_nt: TGTGCCAGCAGCTTAGGGATACAGGGGGCGCCTCCATATGGCTACACCTTC
j_call: TRBJ2-4; v_call: TRBV13; clone_size: NA; d_call: TRBD1; cdr3_aa: CASSSGTELNIQYF; cdr3_nt: TGTGCCAGCAGCTCCGGGACAGAACTAAACATTCAGTACTTC
j_call: TRBJ2-7; v_call: TRBV14; clone_size: few; d_call: TRBD2; cdr3_aa: CASSQGPLLAQSPYEQYF; cdr3_nt: TGTGCCAGCAGCCAAGGCCCCCTACTAGCGCAATCTCCCTACGAGCAGTACTTC
j_call: TRBJ2-7; v_call: TRBV2; clone_size: once; d_call: NA; cdr3_aa: CASNSQTISYEQYF; cdr3_nt: TGTGCCAGCAATTCCCAGACAATCTCCTACGAGCAGTACTTC
j_call: TRBJ2-3; v_call: TRBV3-1/TRBV3-2; clone_size: NA; d_call: NA; cdr3_aa: CASSHGSDTQYF; cdr3_nt: TGTGCCAGCAGCCATGGGAGCGATACGCAGTATTTT
j_call: TRBJ2-1; v_call: TRBV4-1; clone_size: NA; d_call: NA; cdr3_aa: CASSQGDSVYNEQFF; cdr3_nt: TGCGCCAGCAGCCAAGGGGATAGCGTTTACAATGAGCAGTTCTTC
j_call: TRBJ1-2; v_call: TRBV30; clone_size: NA; d_call: NA; cdr3_aa: CAWTSGDLYGYTF; cdr3_nt: TGTGCCTGGACTTCGGGGGACCTCTATGGCTACACCTTC
j_call: TRBJ2-3; v_call: TRBV5-6; clone_size: NA; d_call: NA; cdr3_aa: CASSTFRGTDTQYF; cdr3_nt: TGTGCCAGCAGCACCTTTCGAGGGACAGATACGCAGTATTTT
j_call: TRBJ2-5; v_call: TRBV14; clone_size: NA; d_call: NA; cdr3_aa: CASSPRGQETQYF; cdr3_nt: TGTGCCAGCAGCCCTCGGGGACAAGAGACCCAGTACTTC
j_call: TRBJ1-4; v_call: TRBV5-1; clone_size: NA; d_call: NA; cdr3_aa: CASSVQGSEKLFF; cdr3_nt: TGCGCCAGCTCGGTACAGGGAAGTGAAAAACTGTTTTTT
j_call: TRBJ2-5; v_call: TRBV5-1; clone_size: NA; d_call: TRBD1; cdr3_aa: CASSLGDSQETQYF; cdr3_nt: TGCGCCAGCAGCTTGGGGGACAGCCAAGAGACCCAGTACTTC
j_call: TRBJ2-7; v_call: TRBV24-1; clone_size: few; d_call: NA; cdr3_aa: CATKISPYEQYF; cdr3_nt: TGTGCCACCAAAATTAGTCCCTACGAGCAGTACTTC
j_call: TRBJ1-2; v_call: TRBV4-3; clone_size: NA; d_call: NA; cdr3_aa: CASSQDPAQKIYGYTF; cdr3_nt: TGCGCCAGCAGCCAAGATCCGGCACAGAAGATCTATGGCTACACCTTC
j_call: TRBJ1-1; v_call: TRBV29-1; clone_size: NA; d_call: NA; cdr3_aa: CSVDSWGEAFF; cdr3_nt: TGCAGCGTCGACAGCTGGGGTGAAGCTTTCTTT
j_call: TRBJ2-2; v_call: TRBV2; clone_size: NA; d_call: NA; cdr3_aa: CASGGRLDKRPNTGELFF; cdr3_nt: TGTGCCAGCGGGGGCAGGTTGGACAAACGACCGAACACCGGGGAGCTGTTTTTT
j_call: TRBJ1-4; v_call: TRBV11-2; clone_size: NA; d_call: TRBD1; cdr3_aa: CASSSTGGRGEKLFF; cdr3_nt: TGTGCCAGCAGCTCGACAGGGGGCAGGGGTGAAAAACTGTTTTTT
j_call: TRBJ1-4; v_call: TRBV28; clone_size: once; d_call: NA; cdr3_aa: CASSPSRGGGSSEKLFF; cdr3_nt: TGTGCCAGCAGTCCAAGCCGGGGTGGCGGGTCAAGTGAAAAACTGTTTTTT
j_call: TRBJ2-7; v_call: TRBV6-5; clone_size: once; d_call: NA; cdr3_aa: CASRRTAYEQYF; cdr3_nt: TGTGCCAGCAGACGGACAGCTTACGAGCAGTACTTC
j_call: TRBJ2-3; v_call: TRBV6-5; clone_size: NA; d_call: TRBD2; cdr3_aa: CASSYEAGHTDTQYF; cdr3_nt: TGTGCCAGCAGTTACGAAGCGGGGCACACAGATACGCAGTATTTT
j_call: TRBJ1-3; v_call: TRBV4-3; clone_size: NA; d_call: NA; cdr3_aa: CASSQDGNPGNTIYF; cdr3_nt: TGCGCCAGCAGCCAAGACGGGAACCCTGGAAACACCATATATTTT
j_call: TRBJ1-2; v_call: TRBV4-1; clone_size: many; d_call: NA; cdr3_aa: CASSQGVARRNGYTF; cdr3_nt: TGCGCCAGCAGCCAAGGAGTAGCGCGGAGAAATGGCTACACCTTC
j_call: TRBJ2-7; v_call: TRBV4-1; clone_size: NA; d_call: TRBD1; cdr3_aa: CASSLGTGRRNSYEQYF; cdr3_nt: TGCGCCAGCAGCCTAGGGACAGGGAGACGGAATTCCTACGAGCAGTACTTC
j_call: TRBJ2-3; v_call: TRBV18; clone_size: NA; d_call: TRBD2; cdr3_aa: CASSPPGGTSTDTQYF; cdr3_nt: TGTGCCAGCTCACCACCGGGGGGGACTAGCACAGATACGCAGTATTTT
j_call: TRBJ2-2; v_call: TRBV15; clone_size: NA; d_call: TRBD1; cdr3_aa: CATSTGQGGTGELFF; cdr3_nt: TGTGCCACCAGCACCGGACAGGGTGGCACCGGGGAGCTGTTTTTT
j_call: TRBJ2-3; v_call: TRBV2; clone_size: NA; d_call: TRBD2; cdr3_aa: CASRGGSTDTQYF; cdr3_nt: TGTGCCAGCAGGGGGGGGAGCACAGATACGCAGTATTTT
j_call: TRBJ2-1; v_call: TRBV5-1; clone_size: NA; d_call: TRBD2; cdr3_aa: CASSLTSGVHPLYNEQFF; cdr3_nt: TGCGCCAGCAGCTTGACTAGCGGGGTTCATCCTCTTTACAATGAGCAGTTCTTC
j_call: TRBJ2-2; v_call: TRBV7-2; clone_size: NA; d_call: TRBD2; cdr3_aa: CASLDPGLVGGELFF; cdr3_nt: TGTGCCAGCTTGGATCCGGGACTAGTGGGGGGGGAGCTGTTTTTT
j_call: TRBJ2-2; v_call: TRBV7-8; clone_size: NA; d_call: TRBD2; cdr3_aa: CASSPILAGPGNTGELFF; cdr3_nt: TGTGCCAGCAGCCCCATACTAGCGGGGCCTGGAAACACCGGGGAGCTGTTTTTT
j_call: TRBJ1-1; v_call: TRBV5-5; clone_size: NA; d_call: TRBD1; cdr3_aa: CASSLWDRLEAFF; cdr3_nt: TGTGCCAGCAGTCTCTGGGACAGGTTAGAAGCTTTCTTT
j_call: TRBJ2-3; v_call: TRBV5-1; clone_size: few; d_call: NA; cdr3_aa: CASSLMASGTDTQYF; cdr3_nt: TGCGCCAGCAGCTTGATGGCTAGCGGCACAGATACGCAGTATTTT
j_call: TRBJ1-4; v_call: TRBV21-1; clone_size: NA; d_call: NA; cdr3_aa: CASSKWCQGETTNEKLFF; cdr3_nt: TGTGCCAGCAGCAAGTGGTGTCAGGGGGAGACAACTAATGAAAAACTGTTTTTT